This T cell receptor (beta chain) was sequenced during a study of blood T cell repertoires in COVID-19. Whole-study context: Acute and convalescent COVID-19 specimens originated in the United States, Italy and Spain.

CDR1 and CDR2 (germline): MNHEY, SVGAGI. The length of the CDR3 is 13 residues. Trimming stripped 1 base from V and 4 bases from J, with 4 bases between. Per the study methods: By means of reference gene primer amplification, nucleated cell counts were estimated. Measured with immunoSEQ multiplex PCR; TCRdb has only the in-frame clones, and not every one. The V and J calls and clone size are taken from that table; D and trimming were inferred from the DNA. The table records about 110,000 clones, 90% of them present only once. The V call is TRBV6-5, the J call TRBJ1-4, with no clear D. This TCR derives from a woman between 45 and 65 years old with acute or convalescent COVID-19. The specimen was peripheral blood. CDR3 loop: CASSYFLNEKLFF. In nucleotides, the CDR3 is TGTGCCAGCAGTTACTTTCTTAATGAAAAACTGTTTTTT.